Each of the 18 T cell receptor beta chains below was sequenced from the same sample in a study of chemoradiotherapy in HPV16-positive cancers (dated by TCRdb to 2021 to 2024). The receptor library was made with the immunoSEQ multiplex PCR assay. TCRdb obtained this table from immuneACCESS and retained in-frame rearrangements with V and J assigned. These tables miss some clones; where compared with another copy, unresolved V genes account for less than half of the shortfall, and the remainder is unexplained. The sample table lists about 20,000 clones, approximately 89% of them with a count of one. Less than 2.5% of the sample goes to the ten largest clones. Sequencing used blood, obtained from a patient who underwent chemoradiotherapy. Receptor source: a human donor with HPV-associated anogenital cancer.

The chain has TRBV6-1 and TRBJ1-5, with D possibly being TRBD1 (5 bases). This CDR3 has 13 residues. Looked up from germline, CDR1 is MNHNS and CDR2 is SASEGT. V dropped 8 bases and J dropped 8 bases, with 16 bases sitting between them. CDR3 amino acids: CASLSGTEEPQHF. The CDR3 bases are TGTGCCAGCCTGTCAGGGACGGAAGAGCCCCAGCATTTT.

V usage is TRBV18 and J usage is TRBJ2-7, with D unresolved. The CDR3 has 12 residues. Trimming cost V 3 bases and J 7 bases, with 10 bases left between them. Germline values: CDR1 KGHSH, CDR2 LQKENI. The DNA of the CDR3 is TGTGCCAGCTCACCGGGCATAGGAGAGCAGTACTTC. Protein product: CASSPGIGEQYF.

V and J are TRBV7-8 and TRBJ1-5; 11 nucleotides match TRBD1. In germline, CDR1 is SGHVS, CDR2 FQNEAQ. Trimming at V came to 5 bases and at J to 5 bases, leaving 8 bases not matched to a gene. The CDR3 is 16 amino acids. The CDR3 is CASSLTGQGVYQPQHF. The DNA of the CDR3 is TGTGCCAGCAGCCTAACGGGACAGGGGGTTTATCAGCCCCAGCATTTT.

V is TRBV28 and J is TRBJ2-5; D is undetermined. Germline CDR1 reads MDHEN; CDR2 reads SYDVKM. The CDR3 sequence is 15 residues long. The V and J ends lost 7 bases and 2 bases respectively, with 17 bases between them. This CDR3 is CASTNKPRRQETQYF. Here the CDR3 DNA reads TGTGCCAGCACGAACAAACCCCGTAGGCAAGAGACCCAGTACTTC.

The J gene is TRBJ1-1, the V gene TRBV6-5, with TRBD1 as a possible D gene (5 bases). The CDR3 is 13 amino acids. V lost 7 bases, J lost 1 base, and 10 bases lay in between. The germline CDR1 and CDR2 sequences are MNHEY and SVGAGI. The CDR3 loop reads CASTRQSNTEAFF. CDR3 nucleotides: TGTGCCAGCACAAGACAGTCGAACACTGAAGCTTTCTTT.

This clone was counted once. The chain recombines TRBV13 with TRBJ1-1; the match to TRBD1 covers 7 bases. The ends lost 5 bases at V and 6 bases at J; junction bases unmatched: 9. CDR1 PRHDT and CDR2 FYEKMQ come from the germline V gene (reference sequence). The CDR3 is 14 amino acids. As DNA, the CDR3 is TGTGCCAGCAGCCCCCGGGACAGTCCCCCTGAAGCTTTCTTT. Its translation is CASSPRDSPPEAFF. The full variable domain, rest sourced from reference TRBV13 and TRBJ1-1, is AAGVIQSPRHLIKEKRETATLKCYPIPRHDTVYWYQQGPGQDPQFLISFYEKMQSDKGSIPDRFSAQQFSDYHSELNMSSLELGDSALYFCASSPRDSPPEAFFGQGTRLTVV.

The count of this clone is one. The CDR3 protein is CASSIARGQGIAFF. CDR3 in DNA: TGTGCCAGTAGTATCGCCCGAGGACAGGGGATAGCTTTCTTT. The genes are TRBV19 and TRBJ1-1; 9 nucleotides agree with TRBD1. This CDR3 is 14 amino acids long. Germline V gene sequence: CDR1 LNHDA, CDR2 SQIVND (reference sequence). V lost 3 bases to trimming and J lost 10 bases; unmatched junction nucleotides: 9.

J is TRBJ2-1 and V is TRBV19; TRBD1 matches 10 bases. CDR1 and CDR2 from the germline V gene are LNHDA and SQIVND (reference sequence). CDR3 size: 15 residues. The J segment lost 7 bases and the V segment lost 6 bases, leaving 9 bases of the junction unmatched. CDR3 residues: CASSPDRGRRNEQFF. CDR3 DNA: TGTGCCAGTAGCCCAGACAGGGGGCGAAGGAATGAGCAGTTCTTC.

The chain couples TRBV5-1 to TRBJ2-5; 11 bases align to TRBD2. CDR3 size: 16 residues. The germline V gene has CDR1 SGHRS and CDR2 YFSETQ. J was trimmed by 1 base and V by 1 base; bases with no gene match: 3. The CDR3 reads CASSLSLAGGQETQYF. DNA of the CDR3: TGCGCCAGCAGCTTGAGCCTAGCGGGGGGCCAAGAGACCCAGTACTTC. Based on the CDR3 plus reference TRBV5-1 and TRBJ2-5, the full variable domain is KAGVTQTPRYLIKTRGQQVTLSCSPISGHRSVSWYQQTPGQGLQFLFEYFSETQRNKGNFPGRFSGRQFSNSRSEMNVSTLELGDSALYLCASSLSLAGGQETQYFGPGTRLLVL.

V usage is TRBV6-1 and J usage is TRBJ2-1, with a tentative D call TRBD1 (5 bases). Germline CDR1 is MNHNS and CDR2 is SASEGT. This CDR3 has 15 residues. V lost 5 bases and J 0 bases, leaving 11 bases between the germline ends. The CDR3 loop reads CASSRGAPSYNEQFF. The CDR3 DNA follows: TGTGCCAGCAGTAGGGGTGCTCCCTCCTACAATGAGCAGTTCTTC.

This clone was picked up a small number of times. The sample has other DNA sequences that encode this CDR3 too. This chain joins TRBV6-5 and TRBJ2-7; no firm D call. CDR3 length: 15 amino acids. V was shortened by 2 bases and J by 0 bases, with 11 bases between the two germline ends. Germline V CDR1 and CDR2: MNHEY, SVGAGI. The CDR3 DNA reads TGTGCCAGCAGTTACCACAGCTCCTCCTCCTACGAGCAGTACTTC. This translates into CASSYHSSSSYEQYF.

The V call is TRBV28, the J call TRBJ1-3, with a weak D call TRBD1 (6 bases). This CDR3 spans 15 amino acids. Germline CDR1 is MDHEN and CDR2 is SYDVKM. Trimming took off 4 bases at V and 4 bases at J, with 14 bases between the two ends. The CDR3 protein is CASSSIGGIGNTIYF. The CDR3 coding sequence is TGTGCCAGCAGTTCGATAGGGGGAATCGGAAACACCATATATTTT.

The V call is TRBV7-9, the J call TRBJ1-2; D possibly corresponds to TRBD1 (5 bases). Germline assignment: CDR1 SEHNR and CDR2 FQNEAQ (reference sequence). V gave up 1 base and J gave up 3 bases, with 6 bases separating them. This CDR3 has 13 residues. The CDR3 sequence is CASSLVGDYGYTF. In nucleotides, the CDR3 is TGTGCCAGCAGCTTAGTAGGGGACTATGGCTACACCTTC.

DNA for the CDR3: TGTGCCAGCAGTGAAGGGGTCGGAAACACCATATATTTT. Its protein is CASSEGVGNTIYF. This chain links TRBV6-1 with TRBJ1-3; D call uncertain. The germline gives CDR1 MNHNS, CDR2 SASEGT. The CDR3 has 13 residues. With 1 base removed from V and 4 bases from J, the gap between germline ends came to 5 bases.

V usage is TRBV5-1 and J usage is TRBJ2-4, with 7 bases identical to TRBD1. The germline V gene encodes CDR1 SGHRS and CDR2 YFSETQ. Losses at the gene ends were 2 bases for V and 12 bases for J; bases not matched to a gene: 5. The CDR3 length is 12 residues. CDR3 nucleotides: TGCGCCAGCAGCTTCGACAGGGATAATCAGTACTTC. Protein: CASSFDRDNQYF.

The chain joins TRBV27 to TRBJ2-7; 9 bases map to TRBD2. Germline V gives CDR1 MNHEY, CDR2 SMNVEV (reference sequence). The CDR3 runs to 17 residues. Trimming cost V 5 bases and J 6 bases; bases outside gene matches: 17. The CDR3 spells CASSPEGMVAGVREQYF. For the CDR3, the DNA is TGTGCCAGCAGTCCCGAGGGGATGGTAGCGGGAGTCCGCGAGCAGTACTTC.

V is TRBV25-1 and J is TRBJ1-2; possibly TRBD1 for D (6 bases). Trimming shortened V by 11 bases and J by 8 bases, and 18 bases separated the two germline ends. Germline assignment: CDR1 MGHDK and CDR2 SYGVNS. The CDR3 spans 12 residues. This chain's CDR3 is CACRQASGGYTF. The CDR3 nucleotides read TGTGCCTGCCGACAGGCCTCAGGGGGCTACACCTTC.

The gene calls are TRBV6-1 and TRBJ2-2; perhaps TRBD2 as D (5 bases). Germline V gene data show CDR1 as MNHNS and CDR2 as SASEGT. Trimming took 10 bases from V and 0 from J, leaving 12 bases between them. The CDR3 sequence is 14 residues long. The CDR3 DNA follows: TGTGCCAACGAGGGCGCCACGAACACCGGGGAGCTGTTTTTT. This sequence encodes CANEGATNTGELFF.